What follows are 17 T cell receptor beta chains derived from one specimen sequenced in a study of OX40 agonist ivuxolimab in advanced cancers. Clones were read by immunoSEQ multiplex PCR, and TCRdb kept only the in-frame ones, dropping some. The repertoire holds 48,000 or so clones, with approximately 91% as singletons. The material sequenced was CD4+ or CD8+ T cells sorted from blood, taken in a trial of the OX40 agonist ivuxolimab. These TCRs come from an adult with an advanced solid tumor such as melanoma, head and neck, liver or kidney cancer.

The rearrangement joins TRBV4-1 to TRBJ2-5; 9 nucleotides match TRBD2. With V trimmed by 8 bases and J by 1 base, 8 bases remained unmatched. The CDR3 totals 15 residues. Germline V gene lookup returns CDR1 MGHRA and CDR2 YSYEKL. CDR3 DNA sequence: TGCGCCAGCGGGGGGCTAGCGGGGATCCAAGAGACCCAGTACTTC. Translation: CASGGLAGIQETQYF.

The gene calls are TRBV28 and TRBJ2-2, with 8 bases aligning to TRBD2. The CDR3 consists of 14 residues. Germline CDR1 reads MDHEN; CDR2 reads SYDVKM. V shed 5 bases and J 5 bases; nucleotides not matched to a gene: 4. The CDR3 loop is CASSPGLGTGELFF. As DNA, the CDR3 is TGTGCCAGCAGTCCGGGACTAGGGACCGGGGAGCTGTTTTTT.

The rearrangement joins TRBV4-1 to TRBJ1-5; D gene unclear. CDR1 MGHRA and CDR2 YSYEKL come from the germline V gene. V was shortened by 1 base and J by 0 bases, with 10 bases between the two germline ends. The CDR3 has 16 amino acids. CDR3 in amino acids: CASSQAPGDSNQPQHF. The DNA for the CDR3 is TGCGCCAGCAGCCAAGCCCCGGGAGATAGCAATCAGCCCCAGCATTTT.

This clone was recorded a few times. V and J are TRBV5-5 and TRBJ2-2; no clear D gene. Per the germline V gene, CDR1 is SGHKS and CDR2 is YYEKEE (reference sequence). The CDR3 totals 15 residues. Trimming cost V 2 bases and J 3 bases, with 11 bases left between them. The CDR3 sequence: CASSFIGSDTGELFF. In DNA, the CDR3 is TGTGCCAGCAGCTTTATCGGCAGCGACACCGGGGAGCTGTTTTTT. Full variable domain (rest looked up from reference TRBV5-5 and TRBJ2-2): DAGVTQSPTHLIKTRGQQVTLRCSPISGHKSVSWYQQVLGQGPQFIFQYYEKEERGRGNFPDRFSARQFPNYSSELNVNALLLGDSALYLCASSFIGSDTGELFFGEGSRLTVL.

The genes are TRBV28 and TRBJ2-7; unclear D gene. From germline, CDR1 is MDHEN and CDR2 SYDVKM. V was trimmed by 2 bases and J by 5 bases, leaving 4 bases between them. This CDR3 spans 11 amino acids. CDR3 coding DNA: TGTGCCAGCAGTTTAGGGAACGAGCAGTACGTC. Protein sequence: CASSLGNEQYV.

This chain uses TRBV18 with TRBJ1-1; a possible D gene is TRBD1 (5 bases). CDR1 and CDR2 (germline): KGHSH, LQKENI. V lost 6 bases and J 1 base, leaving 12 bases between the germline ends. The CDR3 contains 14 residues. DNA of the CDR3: TGTGCCAGCTCGGAGAGCAGGGAGAACACTGAAGCTTTCTTT. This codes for CASSESRENTEAFF.

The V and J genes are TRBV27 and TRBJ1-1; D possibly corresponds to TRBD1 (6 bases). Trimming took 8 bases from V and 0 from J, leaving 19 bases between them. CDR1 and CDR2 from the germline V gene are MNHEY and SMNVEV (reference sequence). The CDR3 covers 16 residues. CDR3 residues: CASRMSAGALNTEAFF. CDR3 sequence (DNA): TGTGCCAGCCGAATGAGCGCAGGGGCCCTGAACACTGAAGCTTTCTTT.

DNA for the CDR3: TGTGCCTGGAGTGTTCTCAGCGGGGGGATGTACGAGCAGTACTTC. The encoded protein is CAWSVLSGGMYEQYF. The gene calls are TRBV30 and TRBJ2-7; TRBD2 aligns across 9 bases. The CDR3 is 15 residues long. The germline V gene has CDR1 GTSNPN and CDR2 SVGIG (reference sequence). J lost 4 bases, V lost 0 bases, and 7 bases had no gene match.

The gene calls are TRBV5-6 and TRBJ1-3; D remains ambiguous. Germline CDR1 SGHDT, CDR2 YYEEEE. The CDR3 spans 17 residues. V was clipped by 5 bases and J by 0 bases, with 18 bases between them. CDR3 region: CASRPMAGRRSGNTIYF. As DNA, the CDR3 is TGTGCCAGCAGACCGATGGCGGGCCGCCGCTCTGGAAACACCATATATTTT.

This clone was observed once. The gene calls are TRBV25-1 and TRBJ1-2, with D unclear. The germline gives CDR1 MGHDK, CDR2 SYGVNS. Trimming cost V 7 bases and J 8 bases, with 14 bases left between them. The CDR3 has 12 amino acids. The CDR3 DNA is TGTGCCAGCATTCGACAACACTGGGGCTACACCTTC. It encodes CASIRQHWGYTF.

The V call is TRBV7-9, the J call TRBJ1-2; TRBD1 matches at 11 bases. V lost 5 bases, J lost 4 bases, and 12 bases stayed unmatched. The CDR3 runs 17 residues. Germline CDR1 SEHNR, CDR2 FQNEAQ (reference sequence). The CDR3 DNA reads TGTGCCAGCAGCAACCGGGACAGGGGGTTGGTGTCCTATGGCTACACCTTC. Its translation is CASSNRDRGLVSYGYTF.

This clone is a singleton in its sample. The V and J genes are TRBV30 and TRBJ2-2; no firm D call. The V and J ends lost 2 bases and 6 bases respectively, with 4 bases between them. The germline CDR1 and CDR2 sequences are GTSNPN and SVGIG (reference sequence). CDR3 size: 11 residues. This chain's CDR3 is CAWSWAGELFF. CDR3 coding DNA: TGTGCCTGGAGTTGGGCCGGGGAGCTGTTTTTT.

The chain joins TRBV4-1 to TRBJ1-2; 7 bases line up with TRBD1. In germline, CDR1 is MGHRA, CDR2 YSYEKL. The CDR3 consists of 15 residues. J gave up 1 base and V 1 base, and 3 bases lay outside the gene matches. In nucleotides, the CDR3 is TGCGCCAGCAGCCAAGGGGACAGCTTTAACTATGGCTACACCTTC. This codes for CASSQGDSFNYGYTF.

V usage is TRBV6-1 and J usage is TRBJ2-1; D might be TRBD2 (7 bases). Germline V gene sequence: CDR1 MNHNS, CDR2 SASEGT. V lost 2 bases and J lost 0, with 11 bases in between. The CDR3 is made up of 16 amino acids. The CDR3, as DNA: TGTGCCAGCAGTGAACCGGGGGGCAGCTCCTACAATGAGCAGTTCTTC. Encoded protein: CASSEPGGSSYNEQFF.

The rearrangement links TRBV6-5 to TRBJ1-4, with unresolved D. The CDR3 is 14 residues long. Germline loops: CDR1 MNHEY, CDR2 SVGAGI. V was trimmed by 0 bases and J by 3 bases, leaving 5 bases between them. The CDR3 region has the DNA TGTGCCAGCAGTTACTCGAGACCTAATGAAAAACTGTTTTTT. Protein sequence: CASSYSRPNEKLFF.

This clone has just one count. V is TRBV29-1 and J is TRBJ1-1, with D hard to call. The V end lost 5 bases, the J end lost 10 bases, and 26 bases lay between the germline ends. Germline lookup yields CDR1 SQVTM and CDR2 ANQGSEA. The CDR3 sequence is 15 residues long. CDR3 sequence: CSVHRSVYLENRAFF. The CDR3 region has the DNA TGCAGCGTTCATCGGTCGGTTTACTTAGAAAATCGAGCTTTCTTT.

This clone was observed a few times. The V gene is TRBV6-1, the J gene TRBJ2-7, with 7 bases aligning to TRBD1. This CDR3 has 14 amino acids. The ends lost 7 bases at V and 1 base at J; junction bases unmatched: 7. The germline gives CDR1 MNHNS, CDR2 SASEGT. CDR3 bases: TGTGCCAGCAATCACGGGACAGCATCCTACGAGCAGTACGTC. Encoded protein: CASNHGTASYEQYV.